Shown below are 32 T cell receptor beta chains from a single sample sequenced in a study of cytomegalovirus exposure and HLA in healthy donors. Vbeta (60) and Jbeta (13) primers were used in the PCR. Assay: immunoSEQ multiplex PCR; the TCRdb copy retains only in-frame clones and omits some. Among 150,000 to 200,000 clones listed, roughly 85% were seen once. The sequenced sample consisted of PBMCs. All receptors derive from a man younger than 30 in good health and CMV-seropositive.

The CDR3 reads CAWQGQLSSYNEQFF. The CDR3 DNA reads as TGTGCCTGGCAAGGACAGTTGAGCTCCTACAATGAGCAGTTCTTC. The chain links TRBV30 to TRBJ2-1, with D possibly being TRBD1 (6 bases). The CDR3 has 15 amino acids. Looked up from germline, CDR1 is GTSNPN and CDR2 is SVGIG (reference sequence). V was cut by 5 bases and J by 0 bases, with 14 bases left in between. Variable domain in full (rest from reference TRBV30 and TRBJ2-1): SQTIHQWPATLVQPVGSPLSLECTVEGTSNPNLYWYRQAAGRGLQLLFYSVGIGQISSEVPQNLSASRPQDRQFILSSKKLLLSDSGFYLCAWQGQLSSYNEQFFGPGTRLTVL.

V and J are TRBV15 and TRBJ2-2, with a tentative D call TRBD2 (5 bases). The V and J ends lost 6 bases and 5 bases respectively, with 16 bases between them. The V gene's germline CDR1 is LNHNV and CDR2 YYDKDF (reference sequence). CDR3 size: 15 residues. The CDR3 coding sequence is TGTGCCACCAGAGAAGATGGAGGTGGGACCGGGGAGCTGTTTTTT. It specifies CATREDGGGTGELFF. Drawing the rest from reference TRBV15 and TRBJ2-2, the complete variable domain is DAMVIQNPRYQVTQFGKPVTLSCSQTLNHNVMYWYQQKSSQAPKLLFHYYDKDFNNEADTPDNFQSRRPNTSFCFLDIRSPGLGDTAMYLCATREDGGGTGELFFGEGSRLTVL.

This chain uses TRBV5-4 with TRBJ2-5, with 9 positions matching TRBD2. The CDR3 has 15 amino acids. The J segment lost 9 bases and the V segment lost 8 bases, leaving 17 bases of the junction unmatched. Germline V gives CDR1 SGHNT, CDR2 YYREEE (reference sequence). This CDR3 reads CASSIAGAAGRAQYF. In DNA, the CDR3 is TGTGCCAGTTCTATAGCGGGGGCGGCAGGTCGGGCCCAGTACTTC. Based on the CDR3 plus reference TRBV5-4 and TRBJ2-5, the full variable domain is ETGVTQSPTHLIKTRGQQVTLRCSSQSGHNTVSWYQQALGQGPQFIFQYYREEENGRGNFPPRFSGLQFPNYSSELNVNALELDDSALYLCASSIAGAAGRAQYFGPGTRLLVL.

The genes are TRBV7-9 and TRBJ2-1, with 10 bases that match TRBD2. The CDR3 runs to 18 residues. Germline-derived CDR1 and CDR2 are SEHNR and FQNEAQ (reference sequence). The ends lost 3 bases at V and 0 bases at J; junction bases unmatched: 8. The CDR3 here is CASSFLNSSGGSYNEQFF. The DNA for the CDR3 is TGTGCCAGCAGCTTCCTAAACTCTAGCGGGGGCTCCTACAATGAGCAGTTCTTC.

CDR3 protein: CAIRDRGRDTEAFF. The CDR3, as DNA: TGTGCCATCAGGGACAGGGGAAGGGACACTGAAGCTTTCTTT. V is TRBV10-3 and J is TRBJ1-1, with 9 nucleotides matching TRBD1. V trimming: 6 bases; J trimming: 3 bases; junction bases outside the gene matches: 5. The CDR3 spans 14 residues. The germline CDR1 and CDR2 sequences are ENHRY and SYGVKD.

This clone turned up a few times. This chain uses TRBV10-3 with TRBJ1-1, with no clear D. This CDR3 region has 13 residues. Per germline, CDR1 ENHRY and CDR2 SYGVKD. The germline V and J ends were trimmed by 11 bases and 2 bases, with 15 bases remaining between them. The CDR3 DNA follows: TGTGCCGCCACCAGCCGGGAAAACACTGAAGCTTTCTTT. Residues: CAATSRENTEAFF.

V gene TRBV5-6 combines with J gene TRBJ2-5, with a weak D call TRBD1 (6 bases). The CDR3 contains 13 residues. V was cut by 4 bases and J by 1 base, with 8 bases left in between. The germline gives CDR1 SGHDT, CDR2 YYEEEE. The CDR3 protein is CASSRTVQETQYF. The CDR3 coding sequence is TGTGCCAGCAGCCGGACAGTCCAAGAGACCCAGTACTTC.

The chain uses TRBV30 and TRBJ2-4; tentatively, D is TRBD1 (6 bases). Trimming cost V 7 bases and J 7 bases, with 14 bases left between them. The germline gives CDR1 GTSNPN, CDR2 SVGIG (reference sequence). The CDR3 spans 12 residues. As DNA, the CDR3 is TGTGCCTCATCACAGGGTGGGAACATTCAGTACTTC. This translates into CASSQGGNIQYF.

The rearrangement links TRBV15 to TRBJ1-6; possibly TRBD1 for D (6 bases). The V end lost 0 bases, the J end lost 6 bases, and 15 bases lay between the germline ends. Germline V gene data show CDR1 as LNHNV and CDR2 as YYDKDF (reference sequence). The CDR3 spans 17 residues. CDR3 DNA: TGTGCCACCAGCAGAGACGCGGGGGGCGCCTCTAATTCACCCCTCCACTTT. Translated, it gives CATSRDAGGASNSPLHF. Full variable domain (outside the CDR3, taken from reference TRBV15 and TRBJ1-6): DAMVIQNPRYQVTQFGKPVTLSCSQTLNHNVMYWYQQKSSQAPKLLFHYYDKDFNNEADTPDNFQSRRPNTSFCFLDIRSPGLGDTAMYLCATSRDAGGASNSPLHFGNGTRLTVT.

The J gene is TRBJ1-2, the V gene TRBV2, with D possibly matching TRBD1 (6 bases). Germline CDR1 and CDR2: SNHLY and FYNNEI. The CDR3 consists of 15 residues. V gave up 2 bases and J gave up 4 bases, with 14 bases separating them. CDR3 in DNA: TGTGCCAGCAGTGAAACCTCAGGGGATACCTATGGCTACACCTTC. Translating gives CASSETSGDTYGYTF.

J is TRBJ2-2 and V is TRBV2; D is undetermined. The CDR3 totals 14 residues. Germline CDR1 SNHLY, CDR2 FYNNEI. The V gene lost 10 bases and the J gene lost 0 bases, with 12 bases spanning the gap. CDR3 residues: CATRWQANTGELFF. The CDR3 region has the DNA TGTGCCACCCGATGGCAGGCGAACACCGGGGAGCTGTTTTTT.

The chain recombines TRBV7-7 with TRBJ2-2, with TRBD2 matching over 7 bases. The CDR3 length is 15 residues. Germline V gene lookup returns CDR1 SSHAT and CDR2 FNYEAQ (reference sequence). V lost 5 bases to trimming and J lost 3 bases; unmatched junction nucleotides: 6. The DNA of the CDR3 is TGTGCCAGCAGCCGACTGGGGGGGGACACCGGGGAGCTGTTTTTT. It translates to CASSRLGGDTGELFF. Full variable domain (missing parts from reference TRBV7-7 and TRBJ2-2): GAGVSQSPRYKVTKRGQDVTLRCDPISSHATLYWYQQALGQGPEFLTYFNYEAQPDKSGLPSDRFSAERPEGSISTLTIQRTEQRDSAMYRCASSRLGGDTGELFFGEGSRLTVL.

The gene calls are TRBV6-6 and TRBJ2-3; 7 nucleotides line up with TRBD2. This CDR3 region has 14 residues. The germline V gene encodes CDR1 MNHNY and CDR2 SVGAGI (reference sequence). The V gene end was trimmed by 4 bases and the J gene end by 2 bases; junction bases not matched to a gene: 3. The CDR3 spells CASSFRGDTDTQYF. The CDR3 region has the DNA TGTGCCAGCAGTTTCCGGGGGGACACAGATACGCAGTATTTT.

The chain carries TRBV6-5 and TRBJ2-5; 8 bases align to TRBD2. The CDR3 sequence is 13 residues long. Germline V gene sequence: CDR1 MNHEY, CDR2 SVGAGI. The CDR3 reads CATTGGVAETQYF. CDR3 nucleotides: TGTGCAACGACCGGGGGGGTGGCCGAGACCCAGTACTTC.

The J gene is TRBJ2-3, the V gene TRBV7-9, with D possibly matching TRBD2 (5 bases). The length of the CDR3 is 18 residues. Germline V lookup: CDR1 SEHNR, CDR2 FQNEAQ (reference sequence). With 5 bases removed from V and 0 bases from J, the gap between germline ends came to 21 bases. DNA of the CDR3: TGTGCCAGCAGCGAACAAATTCAATCCGGACTCAGCACAGATACGCAGTATTTT. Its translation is CASSEQIQSGLSTDTQYF.

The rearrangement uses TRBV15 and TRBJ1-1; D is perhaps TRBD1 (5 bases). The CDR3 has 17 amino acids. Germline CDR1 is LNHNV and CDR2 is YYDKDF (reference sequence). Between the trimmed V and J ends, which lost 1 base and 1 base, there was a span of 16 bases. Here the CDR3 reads CATSRVWGGTANTEAFF. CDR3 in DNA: TGTGCCACCAGCAGAGTGTGGGGCGGGACCGCGAACACTGAAGCTTTCTTT. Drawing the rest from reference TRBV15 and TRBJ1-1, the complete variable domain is DAMVIQNPRYQVTQFGKPVTLSCSQTLNHNVMYWYQQKSSQAPKLLFHYYDKDFNNEADTPDNFQSRRPNTSFCFLDIRSPGLGDTAMYLCATSRVWGGTANTEAFFGQGTRLTVV.

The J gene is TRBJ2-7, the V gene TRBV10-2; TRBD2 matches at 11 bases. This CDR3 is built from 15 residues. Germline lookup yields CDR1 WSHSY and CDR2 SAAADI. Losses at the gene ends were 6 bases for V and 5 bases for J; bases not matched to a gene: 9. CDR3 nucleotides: TGCGCCAGCAGGCTAAATAGCGGGGGGGCCGACGAGCAGTACTTC. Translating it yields CASRLNSGGADEQYF.

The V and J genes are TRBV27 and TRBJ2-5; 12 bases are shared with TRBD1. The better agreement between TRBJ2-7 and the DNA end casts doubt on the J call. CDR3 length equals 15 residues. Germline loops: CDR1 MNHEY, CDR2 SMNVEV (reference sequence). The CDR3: CASSAGTGGVGEQYF. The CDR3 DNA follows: TGTGCCAGCAGTGCCGGGACAGGGGGCGTCGGCGAGCAGTACTTC.

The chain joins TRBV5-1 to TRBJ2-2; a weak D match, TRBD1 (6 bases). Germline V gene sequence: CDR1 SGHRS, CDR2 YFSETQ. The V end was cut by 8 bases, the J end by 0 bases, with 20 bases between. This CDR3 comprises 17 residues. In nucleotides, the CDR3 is TGCGCCAGGGTTTGTGAGGGGGAAAACGCGAACACCGGGGAGCTGTTTTTT. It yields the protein CARVCEGENANTGELFF. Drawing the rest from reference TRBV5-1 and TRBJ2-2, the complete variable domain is KAGVTQTPRYLIKTRGQQVTLSCSPISGHRSVSWYQQTPGQGLQFLFEYFSETQRNKGNFPGRFSGRQFSNSRSEMNVSTLELGDSALYLCARVCEGENANTGELFFGEGSRLTVL.

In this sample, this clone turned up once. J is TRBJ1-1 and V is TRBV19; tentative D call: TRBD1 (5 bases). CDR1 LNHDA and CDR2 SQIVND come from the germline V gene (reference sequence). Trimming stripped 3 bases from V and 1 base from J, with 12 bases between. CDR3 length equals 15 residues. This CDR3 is CASSIGGIPNTEAFF. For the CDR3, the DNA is TGTGCCAGTAGTATTGGGGGGATACCGAACACTGAAGCTTTCTTT.

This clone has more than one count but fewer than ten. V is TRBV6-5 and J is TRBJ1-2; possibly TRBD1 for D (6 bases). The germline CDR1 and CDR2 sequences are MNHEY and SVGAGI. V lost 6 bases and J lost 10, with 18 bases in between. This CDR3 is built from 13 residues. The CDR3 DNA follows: TGTGCCAGCAGCCCCTGGCAGGGGCCCCACTACACCTTC. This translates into CASSPWQGPHYTF.

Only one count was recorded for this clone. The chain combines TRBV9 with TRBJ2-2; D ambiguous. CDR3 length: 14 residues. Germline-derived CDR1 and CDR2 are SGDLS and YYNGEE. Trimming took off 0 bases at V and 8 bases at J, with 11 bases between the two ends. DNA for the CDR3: TGTGCCAGCAGCGTAGATATTGTAGTTGGGGAGCTGTTTTTT. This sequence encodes CASSVDIVVGELFF.

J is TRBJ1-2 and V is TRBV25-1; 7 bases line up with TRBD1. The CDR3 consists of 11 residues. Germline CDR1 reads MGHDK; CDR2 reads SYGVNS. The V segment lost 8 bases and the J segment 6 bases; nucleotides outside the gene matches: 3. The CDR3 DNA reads TGTGCCAGCTTACAGGGGAATGGCTACACCTTC. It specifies CASLQGNGYTF.

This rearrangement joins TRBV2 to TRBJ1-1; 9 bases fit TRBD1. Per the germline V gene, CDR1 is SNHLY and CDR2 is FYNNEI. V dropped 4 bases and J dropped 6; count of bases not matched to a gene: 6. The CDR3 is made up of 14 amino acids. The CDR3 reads CASSVDRGFAEAFF. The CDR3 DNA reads TGTGCCAGCAGTGTCGACAGGGGGTTCGCTGAAGCTTTCTTT.

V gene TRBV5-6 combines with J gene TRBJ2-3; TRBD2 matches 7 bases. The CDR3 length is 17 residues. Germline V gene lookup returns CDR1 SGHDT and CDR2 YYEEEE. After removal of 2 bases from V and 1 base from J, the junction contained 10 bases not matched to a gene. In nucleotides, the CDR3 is TGTGCCAGCAGCTTTTGGGGACTACCAACCGGCACAGATACGCAGTATTTT. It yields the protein CASSFWGLPTGTDTQYF.

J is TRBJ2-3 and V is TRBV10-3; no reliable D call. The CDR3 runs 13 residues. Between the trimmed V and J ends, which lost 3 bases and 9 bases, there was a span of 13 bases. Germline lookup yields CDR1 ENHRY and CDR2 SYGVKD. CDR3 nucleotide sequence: TGTGCCATCAGTGATCAAACAGAGTGGACGCAGTATTTT. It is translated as CAISDQTEWTQYF.

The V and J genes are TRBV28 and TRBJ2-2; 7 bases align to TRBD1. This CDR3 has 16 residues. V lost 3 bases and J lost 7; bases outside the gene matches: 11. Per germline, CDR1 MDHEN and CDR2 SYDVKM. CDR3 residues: CASSLQGDREFGELFF. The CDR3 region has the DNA TGTGCCAGCAGTTTGCAGGGAGACAGGGAATTCGGGGAGCTGTTTTTT.

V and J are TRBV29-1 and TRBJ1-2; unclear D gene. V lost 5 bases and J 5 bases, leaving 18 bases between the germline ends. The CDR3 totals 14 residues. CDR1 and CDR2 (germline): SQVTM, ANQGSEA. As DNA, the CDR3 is TGCAGCGTTCCCCGGACTTCTGAGGGATATGGCTACACCTTC. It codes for CSVPRTSEGYGYTF.

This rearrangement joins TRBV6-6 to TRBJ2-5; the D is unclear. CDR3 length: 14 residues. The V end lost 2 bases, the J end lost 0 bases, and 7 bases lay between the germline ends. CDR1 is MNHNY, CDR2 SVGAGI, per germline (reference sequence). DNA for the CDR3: TGTGCCAGCAGTTACGTCGGGTACCAAGAGACCCAGTACTTC. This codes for CASSYVGYQETQYF.

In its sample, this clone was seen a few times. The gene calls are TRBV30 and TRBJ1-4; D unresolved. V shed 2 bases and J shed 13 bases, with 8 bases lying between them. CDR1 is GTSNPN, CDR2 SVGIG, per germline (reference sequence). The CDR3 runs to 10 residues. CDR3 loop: CAWSTSRLFF. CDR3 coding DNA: TGTGCCTGGAGTACATCAAGACTGTTTTTT.

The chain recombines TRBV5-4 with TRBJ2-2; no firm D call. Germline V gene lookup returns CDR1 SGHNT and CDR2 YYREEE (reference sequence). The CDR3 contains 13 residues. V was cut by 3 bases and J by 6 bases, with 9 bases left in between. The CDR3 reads CASSYSSAGELFF. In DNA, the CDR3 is TGTGCCAGCAGCTACTCGAGTGCCGGGGAGCTGTTTTTT.

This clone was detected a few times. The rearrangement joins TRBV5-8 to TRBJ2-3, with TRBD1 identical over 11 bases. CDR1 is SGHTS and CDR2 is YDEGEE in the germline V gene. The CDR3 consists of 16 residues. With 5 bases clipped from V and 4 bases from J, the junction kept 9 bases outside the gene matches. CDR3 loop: CASRPPPGQGADTQYF. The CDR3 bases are TGTGCCAGCAGACCTCCCCCGGGACAGGGGGCAGATACGCAGTATTTT.